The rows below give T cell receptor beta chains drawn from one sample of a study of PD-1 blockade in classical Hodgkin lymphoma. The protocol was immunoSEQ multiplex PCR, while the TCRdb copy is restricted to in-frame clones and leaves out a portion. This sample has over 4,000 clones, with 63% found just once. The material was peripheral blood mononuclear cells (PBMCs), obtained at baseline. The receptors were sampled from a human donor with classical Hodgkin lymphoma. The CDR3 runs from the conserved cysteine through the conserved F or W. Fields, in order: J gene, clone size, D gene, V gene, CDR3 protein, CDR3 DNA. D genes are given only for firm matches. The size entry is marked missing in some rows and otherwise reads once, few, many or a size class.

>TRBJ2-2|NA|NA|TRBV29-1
CSVGLGHLNTGELFF
TGCAGCGTTGGACTAGGACACCTGAACACCGGGGAGCTGTTTTTT
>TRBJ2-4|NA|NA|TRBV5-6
CASSLFPSGVAKNIQYF
TGTGCCAGCAGCTTGTTTCCGTCCGGGGTAGCCAAAAACATTCAGTACTTC
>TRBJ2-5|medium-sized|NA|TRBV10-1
CNYPADQYQETQYF
TGCAACTATCCGGCGGACCAGTACCAAGAGACCCAGTACTTC
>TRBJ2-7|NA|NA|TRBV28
CASRRPGRGLEQYF
TGTGCCAGCAGACGTCCGGGACGGGGGTTGGAGCAGTACTTC
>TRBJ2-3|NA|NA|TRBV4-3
CASSQDRRDTQYF
TGCGCCAGCAGCCAAGATCGAAGAGATACGCAGTATTTT
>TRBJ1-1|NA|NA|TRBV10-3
CAIRVNTEAFF
TGTGCCATTAGGGTCAACACTGAAGCTTTCTTT
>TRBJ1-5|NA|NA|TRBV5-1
CASSQQGSQPQHF
TGCGCCAGCAGCCAACAGGGTTCGCAGCCCCAGCATTTT
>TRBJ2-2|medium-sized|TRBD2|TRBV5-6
CASSRRGLAGAMNTGELFF
TGTGCCAGCAGCCGGAGAGGACTAGCGGGAGCCATGAACACCGGGGAGCTGTTTTTT
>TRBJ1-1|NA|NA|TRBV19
CASLDSGFMNTEAFF
TGTGCCAGCCTTGACTCGGGATTCATGAACACTGAAGCTTTCTTT
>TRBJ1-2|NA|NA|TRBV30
CAWIPGATSGYTF
TGTGCCTGGATCCCGGGGGCGACCAGTGGCTACACCTTC
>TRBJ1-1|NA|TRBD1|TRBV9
CASSSRDRVNTEAFF
TGTGCCAGCAGCTCGCGGGACAGAGTGAACACTGAAGCTTTCTTT
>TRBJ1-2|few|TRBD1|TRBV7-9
CASSFDRGANYGYTF
TGTGCCAGCAGTTTTGACAGGGGCGCTAACTATGGCTACACCTTC
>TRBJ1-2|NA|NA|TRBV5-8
CASSLRAADYGYTF
TGTGCCAGCAGCTTGCGGGCAGCAGACTATGGCTACACCTTC
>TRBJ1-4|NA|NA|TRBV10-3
CAIRESTNEKLFF
TGTGCCATCCGTGAGTCAACTAATGAAAAACTGTTTTTT
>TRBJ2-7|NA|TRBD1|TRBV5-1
CASSLGQGASYEQYF
TGCGCCAGCAGCTTGGGACAGGGGGCGTCCTACGAGCAGTACTTC
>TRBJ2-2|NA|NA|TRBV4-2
CASSQVRAGANTGELFF
TGTGCCAGCAGCCAAGTCCGGGCAGGAGCGAACACCGGGGAGCTGTTTTTT
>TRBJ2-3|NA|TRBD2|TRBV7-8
CASSLNWRGDCNF
TGTGCCAGCAGCTTAAATTGGCGGGGGGACTGTAATTTT
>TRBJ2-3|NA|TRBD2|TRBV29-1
CSVGGTSRDTQYF
TGCAGCGTCGGAGGGACTAGCAGAGATACGCAGTATTTT
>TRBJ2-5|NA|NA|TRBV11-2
CASSPLTVAVPDQETQYF
TGTGCCAGCAGCCCCCTCACAGTAGCAGTTCCCGACCAAGAGACCCAGTACTTC
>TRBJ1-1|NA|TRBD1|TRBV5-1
CASSLAQGARTEAFF
TGCGCCAGCAGCTTGGCTCAGGGGGCCAGGACTGAAGCTTTCTTT
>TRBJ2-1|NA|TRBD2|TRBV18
CASSWASSSGRSNEQFF
TGTGCCAGCTCATGGGCCTCTTCTAGCGGGAGATCTAATGAGCAGTTCTTC
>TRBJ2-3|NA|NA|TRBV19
CASSITYTTDTQYF
TGTGCCAGTAGTATCACTTATACCACAGATACGCAGTATTTT
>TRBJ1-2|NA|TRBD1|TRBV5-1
CASSTGQEFNYGYTF
TGCGCCAGCAGCACAGGACAGGAGTTTAACTATGGCTACACCTTC
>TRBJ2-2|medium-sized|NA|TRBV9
CASSVGNTGELFF
TGTGCCAGCAGCGTGGGGAACACCGGGGAGCTGTTTTTT
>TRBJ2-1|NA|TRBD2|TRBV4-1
CASSQDPLAGKQFF
TGCGCCAGCAGCCAAGATCCTTTAGCGGGAAAGCAGTTCTTC
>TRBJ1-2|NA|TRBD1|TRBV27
CASSLRTGEGFGGYTF
TGTGCCAGCAGTTTAAGGACAGGGGAGGGCTTTGGTGGCTACACCTTC
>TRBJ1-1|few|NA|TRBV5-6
CASSLSRGEAFF
TGTGCCAGCAGCTTGTCTCGGGGTGAAGCTTTCTTT
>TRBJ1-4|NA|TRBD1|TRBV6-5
CASSLDRAGKLFF
TGTGCCAGCAGCCTGGACAGGGCCGGAAAACTGTTTTTT
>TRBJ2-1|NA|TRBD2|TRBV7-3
CASSLGLAGYNEQFF
TGTGCCAGCAGCTTAGGACTAGCGGGGTACAATGAGCAGTTCTTC
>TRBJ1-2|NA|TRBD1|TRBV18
CASSPTGERRTNYGYTF
TGTGCCAGCTCACCTACAGGGGAGCGAAGGACCAACTATGGCTACACCTTC
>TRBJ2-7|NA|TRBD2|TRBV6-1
CASIETSGSIYEQYF
TGTGCCAGCATCGAGACTAGCGGGAGTATCTACGAGCAGTACTTC
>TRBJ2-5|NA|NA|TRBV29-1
CSVERQAQETQYF
TGCAGCGTTGAACGTCAGGCTCAAGAGACCCAGTACTTC
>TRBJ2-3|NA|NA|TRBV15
CATSMRWGTDTQYF
TGTGCCACCAGCATGAGATGGGGCACAGATACGCAGTATTTT
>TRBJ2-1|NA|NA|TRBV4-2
CASSQVLAVYNEQFF
TGTGCCAGCAGCCAAGTGCTGGCGGTTTACAATGAGCAGTTCTTC
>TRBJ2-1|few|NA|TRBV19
CASSIDLPAAVNEQFF
TGTGCCAGTAGTATAGATCTTCCGGCTGCGGTCAATGAGCAGTTCTTC
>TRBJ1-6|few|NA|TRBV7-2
CASSLGADALGSPLHF
TGTGCCAGCAGCCTTGGGGCGGACGCCCTTGGGTCACCCCTCCACTTT
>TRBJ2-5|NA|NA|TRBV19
CASSIAGETQYF
TGTGCCAGTAGTATAGCGGGTGAGACCCAGTACTTC
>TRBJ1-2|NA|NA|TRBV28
CASSIAGIHGYTF
TGTGCCAGCAGCATTGCGGGGATACATGGCTACACCTTC
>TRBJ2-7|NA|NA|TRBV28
CASSLHQQVNYEQYF
TGTGCCAGCAGTTTGCACCAACAGGTAAACTACGAGCAGTACTTC
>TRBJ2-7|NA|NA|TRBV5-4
CASRPGHTSYEQYF
TGTGCCAGCAGGCCGGGCCATACTTCCTACGAGCAGTACTTC
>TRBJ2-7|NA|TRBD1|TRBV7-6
CASSPPQGISYEQYF
TGTGCCAGCAGCCCCCCACAGGGGATCTCCTACGAGCAGTACTTC
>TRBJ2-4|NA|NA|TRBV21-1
CASSKGQRKAKNIQYF
TGTGCCAGCAGCAAAGGGCAGCGGAAAGCCAAAAACATTCAGTACTTC
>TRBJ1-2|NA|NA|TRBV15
CATSRAQNYGYTF
TGTGCCACCAGCAGAGCACAGAACTATGGCTACACCTTC
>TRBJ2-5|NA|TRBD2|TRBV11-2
CASSLVAGGLQETQYF
TGTGCCAGCAGCTTAGTAGCGGGAGGACTCCAAGAGACCCAGTACTTC
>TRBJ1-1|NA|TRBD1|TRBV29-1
CSATTGKTEAFF
TGCAGCGCCACGACAGGGAAGACTGAAGCTTTCTTT
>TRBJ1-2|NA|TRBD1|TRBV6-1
CAISESPGDRGEGYTF
TGTGCCATCAGTGAGTCCCCCGGCGACAGGGGAGAAGGCTACACCTTC
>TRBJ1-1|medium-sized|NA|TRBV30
CAWSVHPAGAEAFF
TGTGCCTGGAGTGTACACCCCGCAGGCGCTGAAGCTTTCTTT